Presented here are 10 T cell receptor beta chains from one specimen sequenced in a study of radiation and T cells in renal cell carcinoma. Clones were read by immunoSEQ multiplex PCR, and TCRdb kept only the in-frame ones, dropping some. Seen here are about 150,000 clones, less than 90% observed once, and the top ten hold 3.5% to 5%. Time point specified: baseline pretreatment blood. The treatment was: 15 Gy SBRT to primary tumor, nephrectomy 4 weeks later. Sequencing used blood, obtained from a patient whose treatment included radiotherapy and nephrectomy. All receptors come from a woman aged 70-85 years with renal cell carcinoma.

Only one count was recorded for this clone. V gene TRBV10-1 combines with J gene TRBJ2-5, with D perhaps matching TRBD1 or TRBD2 (5 bases each). CDR3 length: 14 residues. Germline values: CDR1 WNHNN, CDR2 SYGVQD (reference sequence). Trimming cost V 7 bases and J 7 bases, with 19 bases left between them. The CDR3 here is CASKLGPLRGTQYF. The CDR3, as DNA: TGCGCCAGCAAACTGGGCCCTTTGAGGGGGACCCAGTACTTC.

V gene TRBV5-1 combines with J gene TRBJ1-2; no definite D call. In germline, CDR1 is SGHRS, CDR2 YFSETQ. V was pared by 0 bases and J by 2 bases, with 5 bases between. This CDR3 contains 13 residues. For the CDR3, the DNA is TGCGCCAGCAGCTTGGGACCGAACTATGGCTACACCTTC. This codes for CASSLGPNYGYTF.

This clone was detected once. For the CDR3, the DNA is TGTGCCAGCAGCGTAGCGACACACCTAAGCAATCAGCCCCAGCATTTT. Its protein is CASSVATHLSNQPQHF. The chain is built from TRBV9 and TRBJ1-5, with unresolved D. CDR1 is SGDLS, CDR2 YYNGEE, per germline. The CDR3 contains 16 residues. Between the trimmed V and J ends, which lost 0 bases and 1 base, there was a span of 11 bases. Filled out from reference TRBV9 and TRBJ1-5, the complete variable domain reads DSGVTQTPKHLITATGQRVTLRCSPRSGDLSVYWYQQSLDQGLQFLIQYYNGEERAKGNILERFSAQQFPDLHSELNLSSLELGDSALYFCASSVATHLSNQPQHFGDGTRLSIL.

This clone was counted between two and nine times. Other DNA variants within this sample encode the same CDR3. The V and J genes are TRBV6-5 and TRBJ1-5, with D perhaps TRBD1 (5 bases). The germline V gene encodes CDR1 MNHEY and CDR2 SVGAGI. V was pared by 2 bases and J by 0 bases, with 11 bases between. The CDR3 contains 16 residues. CDR3 DNA sequence: TGTGCCAGCAGTTACGGGGGACGATATAGCAATCAGCCCCAGCATTTT. Amino acids: CASSYGGRYSNQPQHF.

J is TRBJ2-2 and V is TRBV9; 8 nucleotides agree with TRBD1. V lost 4 bases to trimming and J lost 6 bases; unmatched junction nucleotides: 17. The CDR3 runs to 18 residues. The germline gives CDR1 SGDLS, CDR2 YYNGEE. For the CDR3, the DNA is TGTGCCAGCAGCCTTATAAGCGGACAGGGTGTGTTGCCCGGGGAGCTGTTTTTT. Translated: CASSLISGQGVLPGELFF.

As for this clone: Mismatch with germline at one junction end may stem from a read error. The chain links TRBV6-7 to TRBJ2-4; D remains unclear. TRBV6-7 is assigned to the ORF class and has an uncertain function. The length of the CDR3 is 10 residues. The CDR3 region is CASSPVGRCF. For the CDR3, the DNA is TGTGCCAGCAGTCCCGTCGGTCGGTGCTTC.

The chain couples TRBV19 to TRBJ2-7; 9 bases align to TRBD1. V lost 3 bases and J lost 6; bases outside the gene matches: 12. The CDR3 consists of 16 residues. Germline V gives CDR1 LNHDA, CDR2 SQIVND (reference sequence). The CDR3 is CASSIRGTGQGREQYF. The CDR3 DNA follows: TGTGCCAGTAGTATCCGGGGCACGGGACAGGGTCGCGAGCAGTACTTC.

This chain connects TRBV6-5 to TRBJ1-6; D ambiguous. The CDR3 runs 13 residues. Germline values: CDR1 MNHEY, CDR2 SVGAGI. The V end lost 2 bases, the J end lost 7 bases, and 6 bases lay between the germline ends. The CDR3 region has the DNA TGTGCCAGCAGTTACGTGCGGAATTCACCCCTCCACTTT. Translating gives CASSYVRNSPLHF.

This chain links TRBV6-5 with TRBJ2-3, with TRBD2 as a possible D gene (7 bases). V gave up 9 bases and J gave up 3 bases, with 16 bases separating them. The CDR3 loop spans 14 amino acids. Looked up from germline, CDR1 is MNHEY and CDR2 is SVGAGI. CDR3 sequence: CASWRGPGTDTQYF. The CDR3 coding sequence is TGTGCCAGTTGGCGGGGGCCGGGGACAGATACGCAGTATTTT.

This chain joins TRBV6-1 and TRBJ1-4; no clear D gene. The CDR3 is 16 amino acids. CDR1 and CDR2 from the germline V gene are MNHNS and SASEGT. V dropped 2 bases and J dropped 5 bases, with 15 bases sitting between them. CDR3: CASSEIGTRRNEKLFF. The CDR3 coding sequence is TGTGCCAGCAGTGAAATTGGTACCCGACGAAATGAAAAACTGTTTTTT.